This T cell receptor (beta chain) came from a study of blood T cell repertoires in COVID-19. Germline lookup yields CDR1 MGHRA and CDR2 YSYEKL. The CDR3 has 15 residues. With V trimmed by 5 bases and J by 4 bases, 9 bases remained unmatched. The table came from immunoSEQ multiplex PCR; TCRdb's copy has only in-frame clones and leaves some out. The sample holds a few hundred thousand clones; 85% are singletons and the top ten take 3.5% to 4%. Specimen: peripheral blood. The rearrangement joins TRBV4-1 to TRBJ2-5, with TRBD2 matching 8 bases. The clonotype comes from a woman aged 18 to 35 with acute or convalescent COVID-19. In nucleotides, the CDR3 is TGCGCCAGCAGCAATGGGCGGGGGGCTGGAGAGACCCAGTACTTC. Translation: CASSNGRGAGETQYF.